Listed here are 21 T cell receptor beta chains from one sample, sequenced in a study of T cells in women clearing cervical HPV infection. The repertoire was sequenced with immunoSEQ multiplex PCR; TCRdb's copy has only in-frame clones and lacks some. This listing includes about 39,000 clones. Material: blood buffy coat. These receptors all come from a woman aged 18-70 years with a cervical HPV16 infection that either progressed to CIN3+ or cleared (not recorded which).

Concerning this clone: The CDR3 end falls 3 residues outside the read, so it is completed with the germline J gene. The chain links TRBV19 to TRBJ1-4; D possibly corresponds to TRBD1 (6 bases). CDR1 and CDR2 (germline): LNHDA, SQIVND (reference sequence). This CDR3 is 14 amino acids long. V was clipped by 3 bases and J by 5 bases, with 10 bases between them. CDR3 residues: CASSISGQNEKLFF. The covered CDR3 bases are TGTGCCAGTAGTATCTCTGGACAGAATGAAAAA. The entire variable domain, with the rest obtained from reference TRBV19 and TRBJ1-4, is as follows: DGGITQSPKYLFRKEGQNVTLSCEQNLNHDAMYWYRQDPGQGLRLIYYSQIVNDFQKGDIAEGYSVSREKKESFPLTVTSAQKNPTAFYLCASSISGQNEKLFFGSGTQLSVL.

Worth noting for this clone: Read coverage stops 3 residues before the CDR3 terminus; the germline J gene supplies the remainder. The chain links TRBV20-1 to TRBJ2-5; 11 bases line up with TRBD2. The CDR3 runs 16 residues. Trimming cost V 0 bases and J 7 bases; bases outside gene matches: 10. CDR1 is DFQATT and CDR2 is SNEGSKA in the germline V gene (reference sequence). The chain's CDR3 is CSARDLLAGAIRTQYF. The CDR3 bases that were read are TGCAGTGCTAGAGACCTACTAGCGGGGGCCATAAGGACC.

Notes on this clone: The germline gene is not matched at one end of the junction; a read error may be the cause. Sequencing ends 3 residues short of the CDR3 end; the germline J gene provides the rest. The gene calls are TRBV20-1 and TRBJ2-3; TRBD1 or TRBD2 may be the D gene (5 bases each). The CDR3 is made up of 15 amino acids. CDR1 and CDR2 (germline): DFQATT, SNEGSKA (reference sequence). The CDR3 bases that were read are TGCAGTACTAGAGATTTTGGGGCCGTCACAGATACG. Protein product: CSTRDFGAVTDT. The whole CDR3 is CSTRDFGAVTDTQYF.

Note on this clone: The read ends 3 residues early relative to the CDR3; the germline J gene fills the gap. The gene calls are TRBV7-9 and TRBJ1-6, with TRBD1 matching over 8 bases. Per the germline V gene, CDR1 is SEHNR and CDR2 is FQNEAQ (reference sequence). The CDR3 consists of 14 residues. CDR3 DNA, as far as it was read: TGTGCCAGCAGCCGGACAGGGTTTCTCTCTCCC. It translates to CASSRTGFLSP. The CDR3 as a whole reads CASSRTGFLSPLHF. Variable domain in full (rest from reference TRBV7-9 and TRBJ1-6): DTGVSQNPRHKITKRGQNVTFRCDPISEHNRLYWYRQTLGQGPEFLTYFQNEAQLEKSRLLSDRFSAERPKGSFSTLEIQRTEQGDSAMYLCASSRTGFLSPLHFGNGTRLTVT.

For this clone: The read ends 3 residues shy of where the CDR3 ends; the end is completed using the germline J gene. The gene calls are TRBV10-1 and TRBJ1-5, with 8 bases identical to TRBD1. CDR3 size: 17 residues. CDR1 and CDR2 from the germline V gene are WNHNN and SYGVQD (reference sequence). The V and J ends lost 0 bases and 6 bases, in that order; junction bases with no gene match: 10. Partial CDR3 DNA: TGCGCCAGCAGTGAGTCGGTTCGGCAGGGGGCAGGTCAGCCC. This encodes CASSESVRQGAGQP. The entire CDR3 reads CASSESVRQGAGQPQHF.

CDR3 DNA, as far as it was read: TGCGCCAGCAGCTTAGCGACAGCCCCCTACGAG. Protein: CASSLATAPYE. The whole CDR3 sequence is CASSLATAPYEQYF. The rearrangement uses TRBV5-1 and TRBJ2-7; maybe TRBD1 (5 bases). The read ends 3 residues shy of where the CDR3 ends; the end is completed using the germline J gene. The CDR3 is 14 amino acids. Deletions cut 2 bases from V and 2 bases from J, with 11 bases between. CDR1 is SGHRS, CDR2 YFSETQ, per germline. The full variable domain, rest sourced from reference TRBV5-1 and TRBJ2-7, is KAGVTQTPRYLIKTRGQQVTLSCSPISGHRSVSWYQQTPGQGLQFLFEYFSETQRNKGNFPGRFSGRQFSNSRSEMNVSTLELGDSALYLCASSLATAPYEQYFGPGTRLTVT.

A remark on this clone: The read ends 3 residues early relative to the CDR3; the germline J gene fills the gap. This chain joins TRBV14 and TRBJ2-2; no firm D call. The CDR3 is 14 residues long. Germline V gene sequence: CDR1 SGHDN, CDR2 FVKESK. Trimming left V 1 base short and J 8 bases short, with 11 bases between. Partial CDR3 DNA: TGTGCCAGCAGCCAAGTAGGATCTAGGGGGGAG. It is translated as CASSQVGSRGE. The whole CDR3 reads CASSQVGSRGELFF.

On this clone: Read sequence stops 3 residues before the CDR3 end, and the germline J gene provides the missing end. The V call is TRBV5-6, the J call TRBJ1-2, with 7 bases fitting TRBD1. With 4 bases clipped from V and 5 bases from J, the junction kept 11 bases outside the gene matches. Germline loops: CDR1 SGHDT, CDR2 YYEEEE. This CDR3 region has 15 residues. The CDR3 loop reads CASSQKRGLGYGYTF. The covered CDR3 bases are TGTGCCAGCAGCCAAAAAAGGGGGCTAGGGTATGGC. Variable domain in full (rest from reference TRBV5-6 and TRBJ1-2): DAGVTQSPTHLIKTRGQQVTLRCSPKSGHDTVSWYQQALGQGPQFIFQYYEEEERQRGNFPDRFSGHQFPNYSSELNVNALLLGDSALYLCASSQKRGLGYGYTFGSGTRLTVV.

Remarks on this clone: The CDR3 extends 3 residues past the end of the read, so its final part is completed from the germline J gene. The chain has TRBV6-1 and TRBJ1-2; a weak D match, TRBD1 (6 bases). Germline CDR1 MNHNS, CDR2 SASEGT. Trimming removed 2 bases at V and 4 bases at J, with 14 bases between. This CDR3 spans 15 amino acids. The sequenced part of the CDR3 DNA is TGTGCCAGCAGTGAATCGACAGGACCTTTCTATGGC. This encodes CASSESTGPFYG. The whole CDR3 reads CASSESTGPFYGYTF.

Remarks on this clone: The sequenced fragment ends 3 residues before the CDR3 boundary, so the rest is inferred from the germline J gene. The chain uses TRBV7-3 and TRBJ2-3, with 12 positions matching TRBD2. The CDR3 runs to 15 residues. Germline V gives CDR1 SGHTA, CDR2 FQGTGA. V dropped 4 bases and J dropped 4; count of bases not matched to a gene: 3. Here the CDR3 reads CASSSRLAGADTQYF. CDR3 DNA, as far as it was read: TGTGCCAGCAGCTCCCGACTAGCGGGGGCAGATACG. Full variable domain (missing parts from reference TRBV7-3 and TRBJ2-3): GAGVSQTPSNKVTEKGKYVELRCDPISGHTALYWYRQSLGQGPEFLIYFQGTGAADDSGLPNDRFFAVRPEGSVSTLKIQRTERGDSAVYLCASSSRLAGADTQYFGPGTRLTVL.

Concerning this clone itself: The read falls 3 residues short of the CDR3 end, and the missing part is taken from the germline J gene. The rearrangement links TRBV29-1 to TRBJ2-5; perhaps TRBD1 as D (5 bases). Germline V gene data show CDR1 as SQVTM and CDR2 as ANQGSEA. CDR3 size: 12 residues. With 6 bases removed from V and 2 bases from J, the gap between germline ends came to 10 bases. The DNA read from the CDR3 is TGCAGCGTAAGACAGCTTCAAGAGACC. Amino acid sequence: CSVRQLQET. The whole CDR3 sequence reads CSVRQLQETQYF.

A note on this clone: The read is 3 residues too short to cover the CDR3 end, so that end is filled in from the germline J gene. V and J are TRBV20-1 and TRBJ1-1; 10 positions agree with TRBD1. After removal of 4 bases from V and 4 bases from J, the junction contained 9 bases not matched to a gene. Germline V gene sequence: CDR1 DFQATT, CDR2 SNEGSKA (reference sequence). This CDR3 is built from 15 residues. CDR3 amino acids: CSAMTGGGVGTEAFF. The CDR3 DNA, read in part, is TGCAGTGCTATGACAGGGGGCGGGGTTGGCACTGAA.

Worth noting for this clone: The read finishes 3 residues shy of the CDR3 end, and the germline J gene is used to complete it. The chain carries TRBV5-6 and TRBJ1-6, with D unclear. The CDR3 runs to 15 residues. Trimming shortened V by 4 bases and J by 2 bases, and 10 bases separated the two germline ends. Germline V gene data show CDR1 as SGHDT and CDR2 as YYEEEE. Here the CDR3 reads CASSPARPYNSPLHF. The covered CDR3 bases are TGTGCCAGCAGCCCGGCCAGGCCCTATAATTCACCC.

Remarks on this clone: The CDR3 goes on 3 residues after the read ends, and that part is filled in from the germline J gene. The genes are TRBV13 and TRBJ2-3; D uncertain. Germline CDR1 and CDR2: PRHDT and FYEKMQ (reference sequence). Trimming pared 1 base from V and 7 bases from J, leaving 9 bases between. The CDR3 length is 13 residues. CDR3 sequence: CASSLDAEYTQYF. The covered CDR3 bases are TGTGCCAGCAGCTTAGATGCGGAATATACG.

Concerning this clone itself: Coverage ceases 3 residues before the CDR3 finishes, and the germline J gene fills in the end. This sequence joins TRBV29-1 and TRBJ1-4, with 9 bases that match TRBD1. The CDR3 sequence is 14 residues long. The ends lost 7 bases at V and 7 bases at J; junction bases unmatched: 10. The germline CDR1 and CDR2 sequences are SQVTM and ANQGSEA. CDR3: CSARGGTGTEKLFF. The CDR3 bases that were read are TGCAGCGCCCGAGGGGGGACAGGGACTGAAAAA.

As regards this clone: The read is 3 residues too short to cover the CDR3 end, so that end is filled in from the germline J gene. The chain recombines TRBV7-9 with TRBJ2-2; D is possibly TRBD1 (6 bases). The CDR3 totals 15 residues. Deletions cut 5 bases from V and 1 base from J, with 11 bases between. CDR1 SEHNR and CDR2 FQNEAQ come from the germline V gene (reference sequence). The DNA read from the CDR3 is TGTGCCAGCAGCCTGGACAGTATGAACACCGGGGAG. Amino acids: CASSLDSMNTGE. The CDR3 as a whole reads CASSLDSMNTGELFF.

Details on this clone: The read gets to within 3 residues of the CDR3 end, and the germline J gene fills in the rest. The chain couples TRBV5-1 to TRBJ1-1; D perhaps matches TRBD1 (5 bases). The germline V and J ends were trimmed by 4 bases and 4 bases, with 11 bases remaining between them. CDR3 size: 13 residues. Germline CDR1 reads SGHRS; CDR2 reads YFSETQ. The CDR3 region is CASSGAGITEAFF. The sequenced CDR3 bases are TGCGCCAGCAGCGGCGCAGGGATCACTGAA.

Of note for this clone: Coverage ceases 3 residues before the CDR3 finishes, and the germline J gene fills in the end. The V call is TRBV19, the J call TRBJ1-1, with TRBD1 identical over 7 bases. Germline CDR1 is LNHDA and CDR2 is SQIVND (reference sequence). V lost 4 bases, J lost 4 bases, and 9 bases stayed unmatched. This CDR3 has 15 residues. The CDR3 is CASSTMTGQATEAFF. CDR3 DNA (partial): TGTGCCAGTAGTACCATGACAGGGCAGGCCACTGAA.

A note on this clone: The sequence runs out 3 residues before the end of the CDR3; the remainder is reconstructed from the germline J gene. The J gene is TRBJ2-5, the V gene TRBV5-1, with 7 bases that match TRBD1. The length of the CDR3 is 14 residues. Germline lookup yields CDR1 SGHRS and CDR2 YFSETQ. Germline trimming cut 3 bases from V and 2 bases from J; bases unmatched to any gene: 4. The CDR3 reads CASSSGQLQETQYF. CDR3 bases read: TGCGCCAGCAGCTCGGGACAGTTACAAGAGACC.

About this clone itself: The read gets to within 3 residues of the CDR3 end, and the germline J gene fills in the rest. The V gene is TRBV6-2 or TRBV6-3, the J gene TRBJ2-7, with D uncertain. The germline gives CDR1 MNHEY, CDR2 SVGEGT. The germline V and J ends were trimmed by 2 bases and 0 bases, with 5 bases remaining between them. CDR3 size: 13 residues. Partial CDR3 DNA: TGTGCCAGCAGTTACCCGTCCTCCTACGAG. Translation gives CASSYPSSYE. The whole CDR3 sequence is CASSYPSSYEQYF.

For this clone: With the read ending 3 residues before the CDR3 end, the germline J gene is used to fill in that end. V gene TRBV11-3 combines with J gene TRBJ2-5, with 8 bases lining up with TRBD1. Per the germline V gene, CDR1 is SGHNT and CDR2 is YENEEA. The CDR3 runs 13 residues. Trimming at V came to 3 bases and at J to 4 bases, leaving 1 base not matched to a gene. The chain's CDR3 is CASSFQGAETQYF. The part of the CDR3 DNA that was read is TGTGCCAGCAGCTTTCAGGGGGCAGAGACC.